This T cell receptor beta chain appears in the sequencing data of a study of T cell changes during pregnancy in multiple sclerosis. With V trimmed by 2 bases and J by 1 base, 6 bases remained unmatched. The CDR3 consists of 16 residues. Per the germline V gene, CDR1 is SEHNR and CDR2 is FQNEAQ (reference sequence). Only in-frame clones appear in the TCRdb table, and some are missing; sequencing was by immunoSEQ multiplex PCR. Here the sample spans roughly 89,000 clones, approximately 95% being singletons. The sequence was collected from a female donor in good health, enrolled as a control in a pregnancy study. This chain links TRBV7-9 with TRBJ2-3; TRBD2 matches 7 bases. The sample in question was peripheral blood, obtained after pregnancy. For the CDR3, the DNA is TGTGCCAGCAGCTTATTAGGCGGGAGAGGCACAGATACGCAGTATTTT. This codes for CASSLLGGRGTDTQYF.